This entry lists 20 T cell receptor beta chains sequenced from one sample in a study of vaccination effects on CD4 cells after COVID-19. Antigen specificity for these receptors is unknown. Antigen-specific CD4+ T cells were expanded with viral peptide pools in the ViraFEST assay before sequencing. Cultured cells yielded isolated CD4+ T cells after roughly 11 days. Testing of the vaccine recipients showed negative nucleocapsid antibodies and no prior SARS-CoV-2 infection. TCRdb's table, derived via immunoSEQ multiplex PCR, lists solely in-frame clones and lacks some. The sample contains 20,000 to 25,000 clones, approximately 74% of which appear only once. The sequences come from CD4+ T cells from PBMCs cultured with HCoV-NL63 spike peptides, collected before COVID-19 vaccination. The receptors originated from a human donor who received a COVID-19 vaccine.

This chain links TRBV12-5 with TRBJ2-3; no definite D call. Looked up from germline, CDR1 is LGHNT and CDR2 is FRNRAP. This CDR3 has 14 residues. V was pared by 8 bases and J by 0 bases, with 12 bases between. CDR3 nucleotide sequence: TGTGCTAGTCGCGCGGTTACTAGCACAGATACGCAGTATTTT. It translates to CASRAVTSTDTQYF.

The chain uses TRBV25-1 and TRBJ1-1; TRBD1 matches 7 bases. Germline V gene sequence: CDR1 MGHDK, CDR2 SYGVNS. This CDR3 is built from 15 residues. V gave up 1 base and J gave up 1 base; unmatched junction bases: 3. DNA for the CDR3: TGTGCCAGCAGTGAATTACCAGGGGGGAACACTGAAGCTTTCTTT. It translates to CASSELPGGNTEAFF. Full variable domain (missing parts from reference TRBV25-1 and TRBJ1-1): EADIYQTPRYLVIGTGKKITLECSQTMGHDKMYWYQQDPGMELHLIHYSYGVNSTEKGDLSSESTVSRIRTEHFPLTLESARPSHTSQYLCASSELPGGNTEAFFGQGTRLTVV.

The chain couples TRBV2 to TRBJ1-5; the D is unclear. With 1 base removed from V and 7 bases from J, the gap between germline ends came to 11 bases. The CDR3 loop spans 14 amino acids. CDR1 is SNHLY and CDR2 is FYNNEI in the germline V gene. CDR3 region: CASSEEYRGQPQHF. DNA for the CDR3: TGTGCCAGCAGTGAAGAGTACAGAGGCCAGCCCCAGCATTTT. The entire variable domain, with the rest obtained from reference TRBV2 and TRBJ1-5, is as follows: EPEVTQTPSHQVTQMGQEVILRCVPISNHLYFYWYRQILGQKVEFLVSFYNNEISEKSEIFDDQFSVERPDGSNFTLKIRSTKLEDSAMYFCASSEEYRGQPQHFGDGTRLSIL.

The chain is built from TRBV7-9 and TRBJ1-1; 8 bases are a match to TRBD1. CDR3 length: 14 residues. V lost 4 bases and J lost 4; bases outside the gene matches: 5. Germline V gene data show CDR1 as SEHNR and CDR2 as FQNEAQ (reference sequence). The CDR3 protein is CASSSTGGGTEAFF. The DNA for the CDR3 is TGTGCCAGCAGCTCTACAGGGGGAGGCACTGAAGCTTTCTTT.

Here the CDR3 DNA reads TGCGCCAGCAGCGCTGACACTACGCAGTATTTT. It codes for CASSADTTQYF. This chain links TRBV5-1 with TRBJ2-3, with D uncertain. The germline gives CDR1 SGHRS, CDR2 YFSETQ. The V end lost 4 bases, the J end lost 8 bases, and 8 bases lay between the germline ends. This CDR3 is built from 11 residues.

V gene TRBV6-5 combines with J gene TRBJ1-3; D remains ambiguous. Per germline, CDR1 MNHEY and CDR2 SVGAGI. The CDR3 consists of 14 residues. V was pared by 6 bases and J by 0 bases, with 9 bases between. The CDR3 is CASRRASSGNTIYF. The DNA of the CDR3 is TGTGCCAGCAGACGAGCGTCCTCTGGAAACACCATATATTTT.

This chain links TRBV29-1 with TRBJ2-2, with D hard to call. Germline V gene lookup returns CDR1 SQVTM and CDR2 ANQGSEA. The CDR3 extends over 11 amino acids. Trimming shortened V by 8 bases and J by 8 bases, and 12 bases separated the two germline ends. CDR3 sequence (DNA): TGCAGCACGAAGGAAGGGGGGGAGCTGTTTTTT. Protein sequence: CSTKEGGELFF.

The DNA for the CDR3 is TGTGCCAGCAGTCTCGACGGCGGCTATGGCTACACCTTC. This sequence encodes CASSLDGGYGYTF. The rearrangement links TRBV12-3 or TRBV12-4 to TRBJ1-2; D is undetermined. Trimming removed 5 bases from V and 4 bases from J, with 11 bases in between. The CDR3 has 13 residues.

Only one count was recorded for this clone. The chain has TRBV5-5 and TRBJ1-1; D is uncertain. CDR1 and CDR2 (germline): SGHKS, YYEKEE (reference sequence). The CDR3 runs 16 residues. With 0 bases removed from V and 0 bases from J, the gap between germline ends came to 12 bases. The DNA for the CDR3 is TGTGCCAGCAGCTTGGATAGGGAGCTCGTGAACACTGAAGCTTTCTTT. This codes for CASSLDRELVNTEAFF. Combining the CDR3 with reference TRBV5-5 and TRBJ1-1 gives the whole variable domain DAGVTQSPTHLIKTRGQQVTLRCSPISGHKSVSWYQQVLGQGPQFIFQYYEKEERGRGNFPDRFSARQFPNYSSELNVNALLLGDSALYLCASSLDRELVNTEAFFGQGTRLTVV.

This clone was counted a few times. The CDR3 coding sequence is TGTGCCAGCAGTCAGGGGACCACTGAAGCTTTCTTT. This gives the protein CASSQGTTEAFF. This sequence joins TRBV28 and TRBJ1-1, with D possibly matching TRBD1 (6 bases). CDR1 is MDHEN and CDR2 is SYDVKM in the germline V gene. CDR3 length: 12 residues. V lost 5 bases and J 4 bases, leaving 8 bases between the germline ends.

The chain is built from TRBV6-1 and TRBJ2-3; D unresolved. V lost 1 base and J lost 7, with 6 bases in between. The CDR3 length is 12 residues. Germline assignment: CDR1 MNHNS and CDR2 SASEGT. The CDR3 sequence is CASSEGGNTQYF. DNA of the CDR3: TGTGCCAGCAGTGAAGGTGGGAATACGCAGTATTTT.

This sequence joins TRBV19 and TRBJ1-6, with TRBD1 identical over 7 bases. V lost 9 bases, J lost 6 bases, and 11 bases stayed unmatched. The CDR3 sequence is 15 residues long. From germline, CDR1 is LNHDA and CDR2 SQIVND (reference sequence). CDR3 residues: CASTRQGLLNSPLHF. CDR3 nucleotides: TGTGCCAGCACGAGACAGGGTCTACTTAATTCACCCCTCCACTTT.

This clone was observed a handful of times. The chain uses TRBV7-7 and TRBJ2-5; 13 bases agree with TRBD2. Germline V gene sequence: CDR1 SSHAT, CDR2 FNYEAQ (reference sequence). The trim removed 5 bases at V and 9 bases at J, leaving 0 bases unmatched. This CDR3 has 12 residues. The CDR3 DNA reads TGTGCCAGCAGCGGACTAGCGGGGGCCCAGTACTTC. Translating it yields CASSGLAGAQYF. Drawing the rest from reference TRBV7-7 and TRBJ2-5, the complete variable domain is GAGVSQSPRYKVTKRGQDVTLRCDPISSHATLYWYQQALGQGPEFLTYFNYEAQPDKSGLPSDRFSAERPEGSISTLTIQRTEQRDSAMYRCASSGLAGAQYFGPGTRLLVL.

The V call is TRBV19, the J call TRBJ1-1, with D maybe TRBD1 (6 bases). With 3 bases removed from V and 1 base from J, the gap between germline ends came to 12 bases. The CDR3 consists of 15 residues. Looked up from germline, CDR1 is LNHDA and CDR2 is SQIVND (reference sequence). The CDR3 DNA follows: TGTGCCAGTAGTATGCCACAGGGTACGAACACTGAAGCTTTCTTT. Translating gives CASSMPQGTNTEAFF.

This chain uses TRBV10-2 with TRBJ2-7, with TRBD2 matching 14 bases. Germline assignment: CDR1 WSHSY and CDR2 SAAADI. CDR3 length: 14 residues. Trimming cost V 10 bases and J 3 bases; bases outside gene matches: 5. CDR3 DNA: TGCGCCACCCGTGGACTAGCGGGGGGCTACGAGCAGTACTTC. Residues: CATRGLAGGYEQYF.

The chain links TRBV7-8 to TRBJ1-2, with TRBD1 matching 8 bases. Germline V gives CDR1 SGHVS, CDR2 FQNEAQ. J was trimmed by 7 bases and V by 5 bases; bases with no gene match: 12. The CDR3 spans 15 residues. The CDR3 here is CASSPNDRGQGGYTF. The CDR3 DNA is TGTGCCAGCAGCCCAAATGACAGGGGTCAGGGTGGCTACACCTTC.

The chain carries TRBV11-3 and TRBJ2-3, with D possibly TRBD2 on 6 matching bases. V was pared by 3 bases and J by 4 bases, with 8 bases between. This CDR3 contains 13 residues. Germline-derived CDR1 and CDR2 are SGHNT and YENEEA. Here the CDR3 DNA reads TGTGCCAGCAGCTTGGGACTTGCAGATACGCAGTATTTT. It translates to CASSLGLADTQYF.

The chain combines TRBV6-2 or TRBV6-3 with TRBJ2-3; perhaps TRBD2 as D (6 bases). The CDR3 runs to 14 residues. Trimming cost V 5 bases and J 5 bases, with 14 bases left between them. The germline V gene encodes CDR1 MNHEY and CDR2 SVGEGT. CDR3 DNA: TGTGCCAGCAGTCCCAGACTAGGAGGAGATACGCAGTATTTT. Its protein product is CASSPRLGGDTQYF.

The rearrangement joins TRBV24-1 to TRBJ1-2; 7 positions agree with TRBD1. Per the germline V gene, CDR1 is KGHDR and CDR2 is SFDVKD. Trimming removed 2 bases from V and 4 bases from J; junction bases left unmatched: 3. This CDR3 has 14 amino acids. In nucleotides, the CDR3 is TGTGCCACCAGTGATTCGGGACAGATCTATGGCTACACCTTC. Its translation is CATSDSGQIYGYTF.

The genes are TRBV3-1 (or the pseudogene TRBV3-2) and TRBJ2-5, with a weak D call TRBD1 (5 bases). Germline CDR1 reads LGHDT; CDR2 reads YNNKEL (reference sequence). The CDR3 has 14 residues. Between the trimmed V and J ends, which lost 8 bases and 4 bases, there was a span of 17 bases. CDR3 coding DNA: TGTGCCAGCCGAAACACTCAGGGTCTAGAGACCCAGTACTTC. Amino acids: CASRNTQGLETQYF.